Described below is a single T cell receptor (beta chain) sequence and its context. Its antigen is as yet unknown. The data were obtained in a study of blood T cells in healthy people across ages. Study as a whole: About one barcoded beta molecule per two T cells was captured by template switching. Study outcomes and limitations: Long-lived and aged donors differed, with more naive CD4+ cells and higher diversity in the long-lived.

A second PCR, run for about 6 to 12 cycles, used a sample-barcoded 5' primer plus a J-beta primer mix. Paired-end reads containing CDR3 totaled no fewer than 2.5 million for each sample. Each CDR3 protein gets one entry after TCRdb re-called the 5' RACE reads with MiXCR. The table shows about 1.1 million distinct CDR3 sequences, with less than 45% occurring only once. The origin of this receptor is a young man in good health. Material for sequencing was blood.

CDR3 in amino acids: CASSPSRLAEQYF. CDR3 coding DNA: TGTGCCAGCAGTCCTTCCCGACTCGCCGAGCAGTACTTC. V usage is TRBV6-5 and J usage is TRBJ2-7; no clear D gene. There are 13 residues in the CDR3. Germline V gives CDR1 MNHEY, CDR2 SVGAGI. V was trimmed by 5 bases and J by 6 bases, leaving 14 bases between them.